This TCR beta chain was identified in a study of regulatory T cells in long-lasting Graves disease. TCR beta libraries were built with iRepertoire HTBI primers and Arm-PCR of CDR3 regions. TCRdb passed the multiplex PCR reads through MiXCR, listing each CDR3 protein once. Altogether fewer than 550,000 distinct CDR3 sequences are present, about 16% being singletons, with the ten largest covering 23%. In its sample, this clonotype was seen a few times. The CDR3 loop spans 17 amino acids. Losses at the gene ends were 7 bases for V and 5 bases for J; bases not matched to a gene: 18. Germline CDR1 SQVTM, CDR2 ANQGSEA. The time point here: newly diagnosed GD, antithyroid drugs for less than 3 months. Extracted RNA from PBMCs served as the source of the TCR library. These data also formed part of another study, on T cells in Graves' hyperthyroidism and ophthalmopathy.

The sequence derives from a woman under 30 with Graves disease. The chain is built from TRBV29-1 and TRBJ2-1; TRBD2 agrees at 9 bases. The specimen was peripheral blood mononuclear cells (PBMCs), collected at new diagnosis, from a patient treated with antithyroid drugs. The CDR3 region has the DNA TGCAGCGCTCGACTAGCGGAAGGGTCTAGTCAAAACAATGAGCAGTTCTTC. This gives the protein CSARLAEGSSQNNEQFF.